What follows are 7 T cell receptor beta chains derived from one specimen sequenced in a study of blood T cell repertoires in COVID-19. Only in-frame clones appear in the TCRdb table, and some are missing; sequencing was by immunoSEQ multiplex PCR. This table holds under 250,000 clones, about 91% found once. Input material: PBMCs or T cells enriched from blood (not recorded which). Receptors originate from a woman in her 30s with acute COVID-19.

The V gene is TRBV7-2, the J gene TRBJ2-7; 8 nucleotides agree with TRBD1. This CDR3 spans 14 amino acids. Germline V gene sequence: CDR1 SGHTA, CDR2 FQGNSA. Germline trimming cut 5 bases from V and 3 bases from J; bases unmatched to any gene: 6. CDR3 DNA: TGTGCCAGCAGCCGGAACAGGGGGAACTACGAGCAGTACTTC. This translates into CASSRNRGNYEQYF.

The CDR3 protein is CASSEQEGADTQYF. CDR3 in DNA: TGTGCCAGCTCCGAACAGGAGGGTGCAGATACGCAGTATTTT. V is TRBV28 and J is TRBJ2-3; TRBD2 might be the D (6 bases). The CDR3 runs to 14 residues. V was cut by 8 bases and J by 4 bases, with 16 bases left in between. Per the germline V gene, CDR1 is MDHEN and CDR2 is SYDVKM.

The V call is TRBV4-1, the J call TRBJ2-1; TRBD1 agrees at 11 bases. With 3 bases clipped from V and 9 bases from J, the junction kept 13 bases outside the gene matches. Germline CDR1 reads MGHRA; CDR2 reads YSYEKL. The CDR3 loop spans 17 amino acids. The DNA for the CDR3 is TGCGCCAGCAGCCACAGACCAACAACCGGGACAGGGGGTGAGCAGTTCTTC. Translation gives CASSHRPTTGTGGEQFF.

The rearrangement joins TRBV5-5 to TRBJ1-2; maybe TRBD1 (6 bases). The CDR3 runs 15 residues. The germline V gene encodes CDR1 SGHKS and CDR2 YYEKEE (reference sequence). Trimming took off 5 bases at V and 8 bases at J, with 22 bases between the two ends. CDR3 protein: CASRSGDRMFVGYTF. CDR3 DNA: TGTGCCAGCAGGTCCGGAGACAGGATGTTCGTGGGCTACACCTTC.

The chain uses TRBV4-1 and TRBJ2-7; 8 nucleotides match TRBD1. This CDR3 comprises 15 residues. Per the germline V gene, CDR1 is MGHRA and CDR2 is YSYEKL. Germline trimming cut 2 bases from V and 2 bases from J; bases unmatched to any gene: 5. DNA of the CDR3: TGCGCCAGCAGCCAACGTGGGACAGGAGCCTACGAGCAGTACTTC. Translating gives CASSQRGTGAYEQYF.

The rearrangement links TRBV18 to TRBJ1-4; D is unclear. V was shortened by 3 bases and J by 0 bases, with 14 bases between the two germline ends. CDR3 length: 17 residues. Germline assignment: CDR1 KGHSH and CDR2 LQKENI. The CDR3 spells CASSPRGPSATNEKLFF. CDR3 in DNA: TGTGCCAGCTCACCTCGCGGGCCGTCTGCAACTAATGAAAAACTGTTTTTT.

This chain uses TRBV3-1 (or the pseudogene TRBV3-2) with TRBJ1-2; 7 nucleotides match TRBD1. CDR1 is LGHDT and CDR2 is YNNKEL in the germline V gene (reference sequence). The CDR3 consists of 14 residues. J lost 2 bases, V lost 3 bases, and 3 bases had no gene match. The CDR3 DNA sequence: TGTGCCAGCAGCCAGGACAGGCTAAACTATGGCTACACCTTC. Amino acid sequence: CASSQDRLNYGYTF.